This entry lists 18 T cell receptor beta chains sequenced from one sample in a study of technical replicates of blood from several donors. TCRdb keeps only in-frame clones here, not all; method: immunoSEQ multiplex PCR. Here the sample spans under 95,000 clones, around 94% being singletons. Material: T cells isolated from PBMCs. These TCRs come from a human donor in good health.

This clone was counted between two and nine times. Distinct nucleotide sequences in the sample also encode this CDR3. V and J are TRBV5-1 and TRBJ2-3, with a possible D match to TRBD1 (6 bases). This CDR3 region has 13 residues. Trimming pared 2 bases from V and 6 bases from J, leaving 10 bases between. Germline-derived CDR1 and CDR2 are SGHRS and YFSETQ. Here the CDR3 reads CASSFWGRDTQYF. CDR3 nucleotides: TGCGCCAGCAGCTTTTGGGGGCGGGATACGCAGTATTTT.

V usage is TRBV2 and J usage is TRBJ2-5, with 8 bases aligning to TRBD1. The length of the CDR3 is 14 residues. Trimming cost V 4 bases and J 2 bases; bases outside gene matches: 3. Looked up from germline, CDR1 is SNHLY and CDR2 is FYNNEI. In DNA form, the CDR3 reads TGTGCCAGCAGTGCCAGGGGGCAACAAGAGACCCAGTACTTC. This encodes CASSARGQQETQYF.

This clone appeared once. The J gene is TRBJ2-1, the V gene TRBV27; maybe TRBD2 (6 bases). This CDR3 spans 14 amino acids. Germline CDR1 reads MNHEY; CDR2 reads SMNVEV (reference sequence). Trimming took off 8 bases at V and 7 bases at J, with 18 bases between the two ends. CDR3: CASSSRGSRNEQFF. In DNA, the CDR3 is TGTGCCAGCTCGAGCCGGGGGAGTAGGAATGAGCAGTTCTTC.

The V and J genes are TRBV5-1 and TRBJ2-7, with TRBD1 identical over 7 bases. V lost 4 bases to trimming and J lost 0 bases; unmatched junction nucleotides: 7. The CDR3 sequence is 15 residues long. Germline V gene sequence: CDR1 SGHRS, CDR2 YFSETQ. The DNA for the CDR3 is TGCGCCAGCAGCCTCTCCGGGACAGACTCCTACGAGCAGTACTTC. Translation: CASSLSGTDSYEQYF. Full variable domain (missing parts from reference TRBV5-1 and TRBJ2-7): KAGVTQTPRYLIKTRGQQVTLSCSPISGHRSVSWYQQTPGQGLQFLFEYFSETQRNKGNFPGRFSGRQFSNSRSEMNVSTLELGDSALYLCASSLSGTDSYEQYFGPGTRLTVT.

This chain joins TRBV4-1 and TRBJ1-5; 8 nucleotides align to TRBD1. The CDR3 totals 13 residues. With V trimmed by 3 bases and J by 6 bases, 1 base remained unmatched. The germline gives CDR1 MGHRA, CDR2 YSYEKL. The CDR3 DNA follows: TGCGCCAGCAGCCATGACAGGGGTCAGCCCCAGCATTTT. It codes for CASSHDRGQPQHF.

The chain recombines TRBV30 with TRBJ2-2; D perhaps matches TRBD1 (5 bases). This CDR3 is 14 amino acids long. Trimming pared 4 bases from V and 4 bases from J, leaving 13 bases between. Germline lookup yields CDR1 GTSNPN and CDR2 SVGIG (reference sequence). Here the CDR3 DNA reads TGTGCCTGGAACTCAGGGATGGGCACCGGGGAGCTGTTTTTT. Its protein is CAWNSGMGTGELFF. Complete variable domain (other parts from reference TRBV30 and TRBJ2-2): SQTIHQWPATLVQPVGSPLSLECTVEGTSNPNLYWYRQAAGRGLQLLFYSVGIGQISSEVPQNLSASRPQDRQFILSSKKLLLSDSGFYLCAWNSGMGTGELFFGEGSRLTVL.

This CDR3 reads CASSKGGGSAYEQYF. The CDR3 DNA follows: TGTGCCAGTAGTAAGGGGGGAGGGAGCGCCTACGAGCAGTACTTC. The chain carries TRBV19 and TRBJ2-7, with D perhaps TRBD2 (7 bases). The CDR3 runs to 15 residues. Germline lookup yields CDR1 LNHDA and CDR2 SQIVND (reference sequence). Trimming pared 4 bases from V and 2 bases from J, leaving 15 bases between.

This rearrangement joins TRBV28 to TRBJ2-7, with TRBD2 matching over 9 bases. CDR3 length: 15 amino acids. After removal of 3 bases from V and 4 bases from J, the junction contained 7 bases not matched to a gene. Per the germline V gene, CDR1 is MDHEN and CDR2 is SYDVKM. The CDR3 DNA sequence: TGTGCCAGCAGTTTTAGGCTAGCGGGAATTTACGAGCAGTACTTC. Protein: CASSFRLAGIYEQYF.

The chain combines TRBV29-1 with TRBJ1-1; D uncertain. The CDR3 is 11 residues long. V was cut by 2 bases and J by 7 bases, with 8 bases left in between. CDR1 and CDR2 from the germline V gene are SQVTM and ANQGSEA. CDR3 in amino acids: CSVEQEDEAFF. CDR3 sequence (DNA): TGCAGCGTTGAACAGGAGGATGAAGCTTTCTTT.

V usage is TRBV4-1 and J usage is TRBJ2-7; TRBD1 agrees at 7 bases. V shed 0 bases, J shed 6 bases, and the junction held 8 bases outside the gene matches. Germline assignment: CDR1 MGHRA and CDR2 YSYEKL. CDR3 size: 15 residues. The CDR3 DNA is TGCGCCAGCAGCCAAGAACCCGGCAGGGGGAGCGAGCAGTACTTC. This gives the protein CASSQEPGRGSEQYF.

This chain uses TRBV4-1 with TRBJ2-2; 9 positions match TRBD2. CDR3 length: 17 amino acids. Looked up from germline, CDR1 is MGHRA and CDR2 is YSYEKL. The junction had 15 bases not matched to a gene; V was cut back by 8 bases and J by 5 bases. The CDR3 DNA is TGCGCCAGCGCACTCTCGGGGCTAGCGGGGACGACCGGGGAGCTGTTTTTT. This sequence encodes CASALSGLAGTTGELFF.

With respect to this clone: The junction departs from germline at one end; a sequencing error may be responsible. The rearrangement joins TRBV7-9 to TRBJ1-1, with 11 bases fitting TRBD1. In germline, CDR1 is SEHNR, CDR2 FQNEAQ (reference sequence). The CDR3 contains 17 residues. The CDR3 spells CASSLTTGDRGNIEAFF. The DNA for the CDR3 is TGTGCCAGCAGTTTGACCACCGGGGACAGGGGGAACATTGAAGCTTTCTTT.

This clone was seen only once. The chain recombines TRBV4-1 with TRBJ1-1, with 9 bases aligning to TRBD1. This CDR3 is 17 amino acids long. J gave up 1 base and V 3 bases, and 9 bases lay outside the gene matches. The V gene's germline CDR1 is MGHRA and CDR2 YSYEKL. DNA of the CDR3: TGCGCCAGCAGCCATCCCGAACCGGGACAGGGGAACACTGAAGCTTTCTTT. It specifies CASSHPEPGQGNTEAFF.

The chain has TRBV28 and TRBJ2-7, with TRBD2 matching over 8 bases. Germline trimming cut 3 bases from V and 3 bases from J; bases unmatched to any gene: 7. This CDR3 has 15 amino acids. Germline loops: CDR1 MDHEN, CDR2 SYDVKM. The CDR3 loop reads CASSLDLAGGYEQYF. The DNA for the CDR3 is TGTGCCAGCAGTTTGGATCTAGCGGGCGGCTACGAGCAGTACTTC.

CDR3 loop: CASRGTRAFF. The CDR3 DNA follows: TGTGCCAGCAGAGGGACACGCGCTTTCTTT. This rearrangement joins TRBV6-6 to TRBJ1-1, with D tentatively TRBD1 (6 bases). Trimming took 6 bases from V and 11 from J, leaving 10 bases between them. CDR3 length equals 10 residues. Germline values: CDR1 MNHNY, CDR2 SVGAGI (reference sequence).

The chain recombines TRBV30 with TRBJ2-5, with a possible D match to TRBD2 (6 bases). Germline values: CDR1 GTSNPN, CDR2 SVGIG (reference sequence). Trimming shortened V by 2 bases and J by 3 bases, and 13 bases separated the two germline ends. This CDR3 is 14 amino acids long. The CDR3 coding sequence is TGTGCCTGGAGTCCCGGGACTCGGGAAGAGACCCAGTACTTC. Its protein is CAWSPGTREETQYF.

The CDR3 sequence: CASSWTGADTIYF. Here the CDR3 DNA reads TGTGCCAGCAGCTGGACAGGGGCGGACACCATATATTTT. The chain employs TRBV5-4 and TRBJ1-3; TRBD1 matches 9 bases. There are 13 residues in the CDR3. Losses at the gene ends were 3 bases for V and 8 bases for J; bases not matched to a gene: 3. Germline values: CDR1 SGHNT, CDR2 YYREEE (reference sequence).

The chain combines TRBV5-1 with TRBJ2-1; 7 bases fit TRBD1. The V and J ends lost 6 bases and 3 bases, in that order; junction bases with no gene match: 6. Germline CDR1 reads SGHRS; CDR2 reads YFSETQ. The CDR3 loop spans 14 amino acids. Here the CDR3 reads CASTIGGSYNEQFF. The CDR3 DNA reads TGCGCCAGCACCATAGGGGGCAGCTACAATGAGCAGTTCTTC.